The subject of this entry is one T cell receptor beta chain. Clones were sequenced by immunoSEQ multiplex PCR, and TCRdb holds only the in-frame ones, with some missing. Here the sample spans under 200,000 clones, approximately 83% being singletons. The data belong to a study of blood T cell repertoires in COVID-19. At the level of the study: T cells, B-cell-depleted T cells, or PBMCs provided the cDNA or gDNA that served as material.

The CDR3 contains 13 residues. V was cut by 0 bases and J by 4 bases, with 7 bases left in between. The germline gives CDR1 MNHNS, CDR2 SASEGT. This TCR derives from a human donor with acute or convalescent COVID-19. The donor label of this sample is uncertain. This chain joins TRBV6-1 and TRBJ2-7; D is unclear. Sequencing used peripheral blood. The CDR3 DNA reads TGTGCCAGCAGTGAAGCGGGCGTTTACGAGCAGTACTTC. This sequence encodes CASSEAGVYEQYF.